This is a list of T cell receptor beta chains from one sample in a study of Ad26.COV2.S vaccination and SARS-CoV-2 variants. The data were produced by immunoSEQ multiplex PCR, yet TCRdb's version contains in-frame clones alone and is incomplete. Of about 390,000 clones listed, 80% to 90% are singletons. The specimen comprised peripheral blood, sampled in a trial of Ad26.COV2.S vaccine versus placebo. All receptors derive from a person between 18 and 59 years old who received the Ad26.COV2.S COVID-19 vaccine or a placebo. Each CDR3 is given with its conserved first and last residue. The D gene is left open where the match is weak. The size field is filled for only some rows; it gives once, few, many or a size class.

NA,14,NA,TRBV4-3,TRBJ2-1,CASSQERDVNEQFF,TGCGCCAGCAGCCAAGAAAGGGATGTCAATGAGCAGTTCTTC
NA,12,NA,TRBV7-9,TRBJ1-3,CASSLGDNTIYF,TGTGCCAGCAGCTTAGGTGACAACACCATATATTTT
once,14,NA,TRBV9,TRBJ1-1,CASSVLNGNTEAFF,TGTGCCAGCAGCGTTTTGAACGGGAACACTGAAGCTTTCTTT
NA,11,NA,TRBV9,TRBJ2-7,CASSGSGEQYF,TGTGCCAGCAGCGGCTCTGGCGAGCAGTACTTC
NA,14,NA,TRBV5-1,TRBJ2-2,CASRLRQASGELFF,TGCGCCAGCAGACTAAGACAGGCCTCCGGGGAGCTGTTTTTT
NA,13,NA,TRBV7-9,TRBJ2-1,CASSLGLVNEQFF,TGTGCCAGCAGCTTAGGACTAGTCAATGAGCAGTTCTTC
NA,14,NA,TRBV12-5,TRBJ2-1,CASGLEGTHNEQFF,TGTGCTAGTGGTTTGGAAGGGACCCACAATGAGCAGTTCTTC
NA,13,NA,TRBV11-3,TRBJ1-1,CASSLDSVGEAFF,TGTGCCAGCAGCTTAGATTCGGTTGGCGAAGCTTTCTTT
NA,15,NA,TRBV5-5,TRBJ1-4,CASSLEQPANEKLFF,TGTGCCAGCAGCTTGGAACAGCCGGCTAATGAAAAACTGTTTTTT
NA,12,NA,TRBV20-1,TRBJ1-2,CSASLEGRGYTF,TGCAGTGCTAGTTTGGAGGGAAGGGGCTACACCTTC
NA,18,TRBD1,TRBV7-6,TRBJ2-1,CASSVPPGDRLRGNEQFF,TGTGCCAGCAGCGTCCCGCCGGGGGACAGGCTTAGGGGCAATGAGCAGTTCTTC
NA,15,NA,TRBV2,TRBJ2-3,CASSVLASFTDTQYF,TGTGCCAGCAGTGTGCTAGCGAGTTTCACAGATACGCAGTATTTT
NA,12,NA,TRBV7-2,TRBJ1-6,CASSLAPSPLHF,TGTGCCAGCAGCTTAGCCCCCTCACCCCTCCACTTT
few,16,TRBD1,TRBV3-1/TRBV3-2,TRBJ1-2,CASSQDYVGQGDGYTF,TGTGCCAGCAGCCAAGATTACGTGGGACAGGGGGATGGCTACACCTTC
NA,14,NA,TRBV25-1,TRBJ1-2,CASSPMEAVSGYTF,TGTGCCAGCAGCCCGATGGAGGCCGTAAGCGGCTACACCTTC
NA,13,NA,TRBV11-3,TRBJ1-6,CASSSDSNSPLHF,TGTGCCAGCAGCTCCGACAGTAATTCACCCCTCCACTTT
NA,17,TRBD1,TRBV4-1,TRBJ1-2,CASSQVLVGQENYGYTF,TGCGCCAGCAGCCAAGTGCTAGTAGGACAGGAAAACTATGGCTACACCTTC
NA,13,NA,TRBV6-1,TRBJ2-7,CASSDLTAYEQYF,TGTGCCAGCAGTGACCTGACAGCCTACGAGCAGTACTTC
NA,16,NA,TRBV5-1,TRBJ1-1,CASSLGLFEQNTEAFF,TGCGCCAGCAGCTTGGGACTGTTTGAGCAGAACACTGAAGCTTTCTTT
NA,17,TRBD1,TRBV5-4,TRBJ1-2,CASSLAPGGASVYGYTF,TGTGCCAGCAGCTTGGCCCCAGGGGGCGCATCTGTATATGGCTACACCTTC
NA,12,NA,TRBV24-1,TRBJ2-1,CATSTTVGEQFF,TGTGCCACCAGTACAACGGTAGGCGAGCAGTTCTTC
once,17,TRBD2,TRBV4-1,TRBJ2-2,CASSQAGRGGLGGELFF,TGCGCCAGCAGCCAAGCAGGACGGGGGGGCCTAGGCGGGGAGCTGTTTTTT